The rows below give T cell receptor beta chains drawn from one sample of a study. TCRdb re-called the 5' RACE reads through MiXCR, storing one row per CDR3 protein. The table lists about 110 distinct CDR3 sequences, approximately 54% of them singletons, with more than 30% in the top ten. Sequenced input: central memory T cells from blood PBMCs. Receptor source: a male donor with HIV. Each CDR3 is given with its conserved first and last residue. The D gene is left open where the match is weak. Clone size appears in some rows only: once, few, many, or a class for an expanded clone.

CASRTGSGQVYGYTF,TGTGCCAGCAGAACGGGCTCCGGTCAGGTCTATGGCTACACCTTC,.,TRBJ1-2,.,TRBV6-1
CRLRGEADTQYF,TGCAGGCTTCGGGGGGAAGCAGATACGCAGTATTTT,TRBD2,TRBJ2-3,.,TRBV20-1
CASTRDGATNEKLFF,TGTGCCAGCACCCGGGACGGAGCAACTAATGAAAAACTGTTTTTT,.,TRBJ1-4,.,TRBV9
CAISGRTANTEAFF,TGTGCCATCAGTGGGCGGACAGCGAACACTGAAGCTTTCTTT,.,TRBJ1-1,.,TRBV10-3
CASSPGGRGRGGYTF,TGTGCCAGCTCCCCTGGCGGCAGGGGGCGCGGTGGCTACACCTTC,TRBD1,TRBJ1-2,few,TRBV12-3/TRBV12-4
CASSIRDSPFQETQYF,TGTGCCAGTAGTATCCGGGACTCACCATTCCAAGAGACCCAGTACTTC,.,TRBJ2-5,.,TRBV19
CSVGGQETQYF,TGCAGCGTTGGAGGGCAAGAGACCCAGTACTTC,.,TRBJ2-5,.,TRBV29-1
CASSLTGGGRAFSEQFF,TGTGCCAGCAGCTTAACAGGGGGCGGGAGGGCCTTCAGCGAGCAGTTCTTC,TRBD2,TRBJ2-1,.,TRBV7-3
CASSQDLAGGPGTQYF,TGTGCCAGCAGCCAAGACCTAGCGGGGGGGCCGGGGACCCAGTACTTC,TRBD2,TRBJ2-5,.,TRBV4-2
CASSLGTGTGAYEQYF,TGTGCCAGCAGCTTAGGGACCGGGACAGGGGCCTACGAGCAGTACTTC,TRBD1,TRBJ2-7,few,TRBV7-4
CASSQGTGYGYTF,TGCGCCAGCAGCCAAGGGACAGGCTATGGCTACACCTTC,TRBD1,TRBJ1-2,.,TRBV5-1
CATVRGGTDTQYF,TGTGCCACCGTACGGGGAGGAACAGATACGCAGTATTTT,.,TRBJ2-3,few,TRBV6-6
CASSAGPSGEQFF,TGCGCCAGCAGCGCCGGACCCAGTGGGGAGCAGTTCTTC,.,TRBJ2-1,few,TRBV5-1
CASSPGTSGILLFF,TGTGCCAGCAGTCCGGGGACTAGCGGAATCCTCCTGTTCTTC,TRBD2,TRBJ2-1,.,TRBV6-1
CASSYPGAYGYTF,TGTGCCAGCAGTTACCCAGGGGCCTATGGCTACACCTTC,.,TRBJ1-2,.,TRBV6-2/TRBV6-3
CASSQVEEVAATF,TGTGCCAGCAGCCAAGTGGAGGAGGTCGCAGCCACCTTC,.,TRBJ1-2,.,TRBV4-2
CAISSLPRGTSGGTYEQYF,TGTGCCATCAGTTCTCTTCCCCGGGGGACTAGCGGGGGAACCTACGAGCAGTACTTC,TRBD2,TRBJ2-7,.,TRBV10-3
CASSSTKQETQYF,TGTGCCAGCAGCTCCACAAAACAAGAGACCCAGTACTTC,.,TRBJ2-5,few,TRBV7-3
CASSLLIVRGRGQPQHF,TGTGCCAGCAGTTTATTAATCGTCAGGGGCAGGGGTCAGCCCCAGCATTTT,.,TRBJ1-5,.,TRBV28
CASRGTGKAFF,TGTGCCAGCAGAGGGACAGGCAAAGCTTTCTTT,TRBD1,TRBJ1-1,hyperexpanded,TRBV28
CAIRRGMVVYEQYF,TGTGCCATCAGGAGGGGGATGGTGGTCTACGAGCAGTACTTC,.,TRBJ2-7,once,TRBV10-3
CASSSRQGGNQPQHF,TGTGCCAGCAGTTCAAGACAGGGGGGCAATCAGCCCCAGCATTTT,TRBD1,TRBJ1-5,.,TRBV12-3/TRBV12-4
CASTRISGSQPQHF,TGTGCCAGCACCCGCATAAGCGGATCTCAGCCCCAGCATTTT,.,TRBJ1-5,.,TRBV27